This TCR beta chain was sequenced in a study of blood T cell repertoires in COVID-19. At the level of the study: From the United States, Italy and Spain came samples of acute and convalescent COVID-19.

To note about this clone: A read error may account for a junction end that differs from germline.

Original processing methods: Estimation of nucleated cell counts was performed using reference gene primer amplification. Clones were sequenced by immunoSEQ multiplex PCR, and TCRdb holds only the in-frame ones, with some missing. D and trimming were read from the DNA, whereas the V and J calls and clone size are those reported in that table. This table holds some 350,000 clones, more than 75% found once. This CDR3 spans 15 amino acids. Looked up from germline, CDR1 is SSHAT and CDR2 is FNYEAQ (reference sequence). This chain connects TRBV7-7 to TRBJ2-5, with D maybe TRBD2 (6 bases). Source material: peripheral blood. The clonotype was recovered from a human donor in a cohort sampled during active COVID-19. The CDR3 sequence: CASSSGRGYQETQYF. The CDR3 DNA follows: TGTGCTAGCAGCTCTGGACGGGGGTACCAAGAGACCCAGTACTTC.